The source of this T cell receptor (beta chain) is a study of OX40 agonist ivuxolimab in advanced cancers. The CDR3 loop spans 14 amino acids. From germline, CDR1 is SNHLY and CDR2 FYNNEI. J lost 2 bases, V lost 6 bases, and 5 bases had no gene match. TCRdb keeps only in-frame clones here, not all; method: immunoSEQ multiplex PCR. This table holds tens of thousands of clones, around nine tenths found once. J is TRBJ2-3 and V is TRBV2, with 7 positions matching TRBD1. The source material was CD4+ or CD8+ T cells sorted from blood, sampled in a trial of the OX40 agonist ivuxolimab. This sequence was found in an adult with an advanced solid tumor such as melanoma, head and neck, liver or kidney cancer. As DNA, the CDR3 is TGTGCCAGCAGGGGGACAGCCCTCACAGATACGCAGTATTTT. Amino acid sequence: CASRGTALTDTQYF.